This T cell receptor beta chain came from a study of shared clonotypes between healthy human individuals. Trimming cost V 1 base and J 3 bases, with 9 bases left between them. Looked up from germline, CDR1 is MNHNS and CDR2 is SASEGT. The CDR3 totals 14 residues. Data came from immunoSEQ multiplex PCR; TCRdb stores just in-frame clones and leaves some out. The sample contains fewer than 1 million clones, around 96% of which appear only once. General observations from the study: The naive CD4 repertoires of several donors were compared, and around 5.1% of clonotypes were shared.

Terminally differentiated effector memory CD45RA+ cells were left out of the naive CD8 fraction, which was CD45RO-negative and positively selected for CCR7. A remark on this clone: What it binds is not known.

What was sequenced was naive CD8+ T cells sorted from blood. This TCR derives from a young man in good health. The V call is TRBV6-1, the J call TRBJ1-1, with D perhaps matching TRBD1 (5 bases). The CDR3 bases are TGTGCCAGCAGTGAAGAGGGGCGGTACACTGAAGCTTTCTTT. Translating gives CASSEEGRYTEAFF.